The entry below describes one TCR beta chain. The CDR3 covers 13 residues. Between the trimmed V and J ends, which lost 5 bases and 4 bases, there was a span of 11 bases. TCRdb used MiXCR to reprocess the 5' RACE reads, holding one entry per CDR3 protein. The sample contains 640,000 or so distinct CDR3 sequences, around 5.7% of which appear only once. This record belongs to a study of identical twins. This sequence joins TRBV12-3 or TRBV12-4 and TRBJ2-5; D possibly uses TRBD1 or TRBD2 (5 bases each). What was sequenced was naive T cells sorted from blood. The source of this sequence is a man younger than 35 in good health. Here the CDR3 DNA reads TGTGCCAGCAGTGCCACGGGGCGAGAGACCCAGTACTTC. As protein: CASSATGRETQYF.